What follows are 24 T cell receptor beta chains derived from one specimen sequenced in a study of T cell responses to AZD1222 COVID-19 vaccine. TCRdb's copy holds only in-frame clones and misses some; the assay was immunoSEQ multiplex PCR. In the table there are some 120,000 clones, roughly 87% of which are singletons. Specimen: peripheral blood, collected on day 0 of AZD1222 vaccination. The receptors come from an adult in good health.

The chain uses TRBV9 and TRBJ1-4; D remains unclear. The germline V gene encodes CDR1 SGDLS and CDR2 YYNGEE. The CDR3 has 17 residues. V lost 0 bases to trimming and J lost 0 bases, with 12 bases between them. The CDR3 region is CASSVGGRVATNEKLFF. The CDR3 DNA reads TGTGCCAGCAGCGTAGGAGGAAGGGTTGCAACTAATGAAAAACTGTTTTTT.

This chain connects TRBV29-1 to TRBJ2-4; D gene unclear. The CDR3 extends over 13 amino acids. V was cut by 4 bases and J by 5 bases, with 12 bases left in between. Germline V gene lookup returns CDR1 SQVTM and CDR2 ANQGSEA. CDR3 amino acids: CSVVGRSENIQYF. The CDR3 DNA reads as TGCAGCGTTGTAGGTCGGTCTGAAAACATTCAGTACTTC.

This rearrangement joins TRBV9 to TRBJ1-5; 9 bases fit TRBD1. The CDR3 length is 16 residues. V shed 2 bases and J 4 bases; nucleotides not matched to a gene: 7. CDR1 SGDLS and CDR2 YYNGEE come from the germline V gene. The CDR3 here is CASSVSPDRGNQPQHF. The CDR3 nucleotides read TGTGCCAGCAGCGTGAGTCCGGACAGGGGAAATCAGCCCCAGCATTTT.

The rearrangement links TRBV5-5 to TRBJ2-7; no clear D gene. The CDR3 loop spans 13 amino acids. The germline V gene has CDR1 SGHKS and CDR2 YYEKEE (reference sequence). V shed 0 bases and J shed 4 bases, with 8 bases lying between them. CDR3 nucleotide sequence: TGTGCCAGCAGCTTGGCCACGAGGTACGAGCAGTACTTC. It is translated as CASSLATRYEQYF.

The CDR3 here is CASSLVGDRAHTNEKLFF. The DNA for the CDR3 is TGTGCCAGCAGCTTAGTGGGGGACAGGGCTCACACTAATGAAAAACTGTTTTTT. V gene TRBV7-2 combines with J gene TRBJ1-4; TRBD1 matches at 9 bases. This CDR3 region has 18 residues. The ends lost 1 base at V and 2 bases at J; junction bases unmatched: 8. Germline assignment: CDR1 SGHTA and CDR2 FQGNSA.

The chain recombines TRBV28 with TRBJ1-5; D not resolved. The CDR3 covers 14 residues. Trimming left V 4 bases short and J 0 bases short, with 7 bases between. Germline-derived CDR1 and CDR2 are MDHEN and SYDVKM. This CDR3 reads CASSYTPSNQPQHF. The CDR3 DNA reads TGTGCCAGCAGTTACACTCCTAGCAATCAGCCCCAGCATTTT.

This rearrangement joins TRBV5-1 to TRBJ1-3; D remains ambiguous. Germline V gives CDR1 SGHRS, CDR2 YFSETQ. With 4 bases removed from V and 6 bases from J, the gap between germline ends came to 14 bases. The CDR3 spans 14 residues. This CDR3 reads CASSPALAENTIYF. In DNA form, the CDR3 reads TGCGCCAGCAGCCCTGCTTTGGCGGAAAACACCATATATTTT.

In nucleotides, the CDR3 is TGTGCCAGCTCTGGACAGGGGGCCACAGATACGCAGTATTTT. Protein: CASSGQGATDTQYF. The chain is built from TRBV18 and TRBJ2-3, with 11 bases that match TRBD1. The length of the CDR3 is 14 residues. Looked up from germline, CDR1 is KGHSH and CDR2 is LQKENI. Germline trimming cut 6 bases from V and 2 bases from J; bases unmatched to any gene: 1.

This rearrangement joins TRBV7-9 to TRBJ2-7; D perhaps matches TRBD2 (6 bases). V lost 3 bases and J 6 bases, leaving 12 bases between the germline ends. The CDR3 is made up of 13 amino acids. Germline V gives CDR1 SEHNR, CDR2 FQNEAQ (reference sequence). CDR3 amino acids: CASSFEGRTEQYF. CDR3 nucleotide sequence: TGTGCCAGCAGCTTTGAGGGGAGGACCGAGCAGTACTTC.

The CDR3 region is CASRTGTREETQYF. The CDR3 DNA is TGTGCCAGCAGAACCGGGACTAGGGAAGAGACCCAGTACTTC. The chain joins TRBV7-9 to TRBJ2-5; 8 nucleotides match TRBD2. CDR1 is SEHNR and CDR2 is FQNEAQ in the germline V gene (reference sequence). CDR3 length: 14 residues. J was trimmed by 3 bases and V by 6 bases; bases with no gene match: 6.

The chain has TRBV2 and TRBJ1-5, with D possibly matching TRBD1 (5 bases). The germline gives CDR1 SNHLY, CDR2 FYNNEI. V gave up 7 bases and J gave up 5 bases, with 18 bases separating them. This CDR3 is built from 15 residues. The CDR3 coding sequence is TGTGCCAGCAAGCCCCAGGGTAGGGTAGATCAGCCCCAGCATTTT. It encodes CASKPQGRVDQPQHF.

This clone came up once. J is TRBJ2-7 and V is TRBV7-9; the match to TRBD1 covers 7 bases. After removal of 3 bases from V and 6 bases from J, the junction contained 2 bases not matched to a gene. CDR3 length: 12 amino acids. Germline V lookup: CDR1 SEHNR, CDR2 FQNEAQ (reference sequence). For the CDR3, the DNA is TGTGCCAGCAGCTTCCCAGGGGGCGAGCAGTACTTC. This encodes CASSFPGGEQYF.

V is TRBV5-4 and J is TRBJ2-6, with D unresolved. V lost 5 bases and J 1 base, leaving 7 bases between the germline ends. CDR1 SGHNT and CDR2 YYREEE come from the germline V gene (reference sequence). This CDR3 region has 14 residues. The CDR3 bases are TGTGCCAGCAGGGGTGGGTCTGGGGCCAACGTCCTGACTTTC. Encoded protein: CASRGGSGANVLTF.

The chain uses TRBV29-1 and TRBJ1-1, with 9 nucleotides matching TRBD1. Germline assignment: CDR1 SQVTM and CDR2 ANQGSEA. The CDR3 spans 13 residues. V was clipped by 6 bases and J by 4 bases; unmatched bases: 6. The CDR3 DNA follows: TGCAGCGTGGACAGGGGCCTGGGCACTGAAGCTTTCTTT. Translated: CSVDRGLGTEAFF.

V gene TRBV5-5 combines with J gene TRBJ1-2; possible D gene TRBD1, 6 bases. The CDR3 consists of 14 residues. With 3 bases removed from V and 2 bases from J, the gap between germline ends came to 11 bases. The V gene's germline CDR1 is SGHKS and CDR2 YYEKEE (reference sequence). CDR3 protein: CASSSPDRNYGYTF. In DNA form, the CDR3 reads TGTGCCAGCAGCTCCCCAGACAGGAACTATGGCTACACCTTC.

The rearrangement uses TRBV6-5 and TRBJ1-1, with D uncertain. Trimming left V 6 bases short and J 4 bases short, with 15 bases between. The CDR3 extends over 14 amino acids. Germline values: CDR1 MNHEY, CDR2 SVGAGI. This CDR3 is CASRPEFLGTEAFF. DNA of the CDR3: TGTGCCAGCAGACCCGAATTCCTGGGCACTGAAGCTTTCTTT.

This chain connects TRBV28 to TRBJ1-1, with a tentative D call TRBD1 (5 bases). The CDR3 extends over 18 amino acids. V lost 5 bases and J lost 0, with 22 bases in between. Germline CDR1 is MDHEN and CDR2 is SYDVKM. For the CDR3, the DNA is TGTGCCAGCAGTATCTCCCTGCAGGGCGATACTCTGAACACTGAAGCTTTCTTT. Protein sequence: CASSISLQGDTLNTEAFF.

In DNA, the CDR3 is TGTGCCAGCAGTGAAGTGAGGGTTGGGCAGCCCCAGCATTTT. Amino acids: CASSEVRVGQPQHF. This chain connects TRBV6-1 to TRBJ1-5, with unresolved D. Germline V lookup: CDR1 MNHNS, CDR2 SASEGT. This CDR3 contains 14 residues. V gave up 1 base and J gave up 7 bases, with 11 bases separating them.

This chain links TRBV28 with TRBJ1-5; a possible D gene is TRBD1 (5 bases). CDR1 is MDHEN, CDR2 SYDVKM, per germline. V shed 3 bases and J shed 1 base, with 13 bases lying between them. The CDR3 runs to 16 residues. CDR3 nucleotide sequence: TGTGCCAGCAGTTTCGTCGGGGGGTTGAGCAATCAGCCCCAGCATTTT. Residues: CASSFVGGLSNQPQHF.

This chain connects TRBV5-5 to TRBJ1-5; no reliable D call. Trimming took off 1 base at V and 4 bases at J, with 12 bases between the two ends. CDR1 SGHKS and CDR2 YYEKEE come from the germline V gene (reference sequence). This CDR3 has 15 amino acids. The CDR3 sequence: CASSLLAGGNQPQHF. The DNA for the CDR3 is TGTGCCAGCAGCTTGTTGGCAGGAGGAAATCAGCCCCAGCATTTT. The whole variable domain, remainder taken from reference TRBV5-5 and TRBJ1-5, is DAGVTQSPTHLIKTRGQQVTLRCSPISGHKSVSWYQQVLGQGPQFIFQYYEKEERGRGNFPDRFSARQFPNYSSELNVNALLLGDSALYLCASSLLAGGNQPQHFGDGTRLSIL.

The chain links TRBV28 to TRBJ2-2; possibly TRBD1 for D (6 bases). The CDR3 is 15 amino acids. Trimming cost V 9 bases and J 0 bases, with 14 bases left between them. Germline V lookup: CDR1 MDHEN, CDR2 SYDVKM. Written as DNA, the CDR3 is TGTGCCAGTCTAAGTGGGGGCGCGAACACCGGGGAGCTGTTTTTT. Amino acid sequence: CASLSGGANTGELFF.

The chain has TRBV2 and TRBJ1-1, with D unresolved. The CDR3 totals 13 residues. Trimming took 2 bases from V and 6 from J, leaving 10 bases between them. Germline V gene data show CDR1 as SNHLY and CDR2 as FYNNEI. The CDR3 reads CASSEWEGSEAFF. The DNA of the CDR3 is TGTGCCAGCAGTGAATGGGAGGGCTCTGAAGCTTTCTTT.

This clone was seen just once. This chain's CDR3 is CASSQFSGVHTDTQYF. CDR3 DNA: TGTGCCAGCAGCCAATTTAGCGGGGTGCACACAGATACGCAGTATTTT. The chain employs TRBV14 and TRBJ2-3; 8 bases are shared with TRBD2. V lost 2 bases, J lost 2 bases, and 6 bases stayed unmatched. The CDR3 is made up of 16 amino acids. CDR1 is SGHDN and CDR2 is FVKESK in the germline V gene.

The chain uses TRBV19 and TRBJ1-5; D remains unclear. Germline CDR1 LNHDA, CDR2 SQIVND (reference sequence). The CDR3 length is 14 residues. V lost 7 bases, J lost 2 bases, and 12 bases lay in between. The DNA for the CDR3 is TGTGCCAGTAACGACCCTTGGGGCAATCAGCCCCAGCATTTT. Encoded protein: CASNDPWGNQPQHF.